The 27 T cell receptor beta chains below come from one sample, sequenced in a study of beta chain features in type 1 diabetes. As every portion of the isolated RNA was reverse transcribed, the sequencing read expressed TCRB transcripts. The method was immunoSEQ multiplex PCR; TCRdb's version includes in-frame clones alone and lacks a portion of them. Of 400,000 to 550,000 clones listed, approximately 10% are singletons. The sequencing input was naive CD4+ T cells from blood. The receptors derive from a woman younger than 35 in good health.

The V call is TRBV19, the J call TRBJ2-1; D is unclear. The CDR3 contains 14 residues. CDR1 is LNHDA, CDR2 SQIVND, per germline (reference sequence). V lost 0 bases to trimming and J lost 8 bases, with 11 bases between them. The CDR3 sequence: CASSIELVYDEQFF. In DNA form, the CDR3 reads TGTGCCAGTAGTATAGAACTCGTTTACGATGAGCAGTTCTTC.

The V call is TRBV5-1, the J call TRBJ2-1; D possibly corresponds to TRBD2 (5 bases). Germline CDR1 reads SGHRS; CDR2 reads YFSETQ. The ends were cut back, 0 bases at V and 6 bases at J, with 13 bases in the middle. The CDR3 length is 15 residues. The CDR3 DNA is TGCGCCAGCAGCTTGGAGCTTCCTGGGAGCAATGAGCAGTTCTTC. Amino acids: CASSLELPGSNEQFF.

In its sample, this clone was seen a few times. The CDR3 region is CASRPIDRVLDTQYF. CDR3 nucleotide sequence: TGTGCCAGCAGACCGATTGACAGGGTGTTAGATACGCAGTATTTT. The rearrangement uses TRBV28 and TRBJ2-3; 7 nucleotides line up with TRBD1. Germline CDR1 and CDR2: MDHEN and SYDVKM. V lost 6 bases to trimming and J lost 5 bases; unmatched junction nucleotides: 11. The CDR3 is 15 residues long.

This clone showed up just a few times. V is TRBV14 and J is TRBJ2-5; the D is unclear. This CDR3 contains 15 residues. The germline V gene encodes CDR1 SGHDN and CDR2 FVKESK. V gave up 3 bases and J gave up 2 bases, with 13 bases separating them. The CDR3 DNA reads as TGTGCCAGCAGCCACCAAAGGCTACAGCAAGAGACCCAGTACTTC. Its protein is CASSHQRLQQETQYF.

This clone was counted only a few times. The genes are TRBV30 and TRBJ1-5; 9 nucleotides match TRBD1. The V segment lost 6 bases and the J segment 5 bases; nucleotides outside the gene matches: 5. The germline V gene encodes CDR1 GTSNPN and CDR2 SVGIG (reference sequence). The CDR3 runs 13 residues. The CDR3 DNA reads TGTGCCTGCAACAGGGGGCGCGATCAGCCCCAGCATTTT. Residues: CACNRGRDQPQHF.

The chain links TRBV6-9 to TRBJ2-7; 10 bases map to TRBD1. Trimming cost V 8 bases and J 3 bases; bases outside gene matches: 7. The CDR3 runs 14 residues. From germline, CDR1 is MNHGY and CDR2 SVAAGI. The CDR3 nucleotides read TGTGCCAGCCTCCTCGACAGGGGGCTCTACGAGCAGTACGTC. This gives the protein CASLLDRGLYEQYV.

The chain recombines TRBV30 with TRBJ2-2; 9 bases align to TRBD2. The CDR3 spans 16 residues. J lost 6 bases, V lost 4 bases, and 12 bases had no gene match. Germline V gives CDR1 GTSNPN, CDR2 SVGIG (reference sequence). The DNA for the CDR3 is TGTGCCTGGATTGCTAGCGGGAAGCCAGGAGCCGGGGAGCTGTTTTTT. This translates into CAWIASGKPGAGELFF.

CDR3 sequence (DNA): TGTGCCAGCTCACCGACATTCGTAAAAAACATTCAGTACTTC. This gives the protein CASSPTFVKNIQYF. The chain has TRBV18 and TRBJ2-4; D gene uncertain. The CDR3 loop spans 14 amino acids. Germline CDR1 KGHSH, CDR2 LQKENI. V lost 3 bases and J 4 bases, leaving 10 bases between the germline ends.

V usage is TRBV5-1 and J usage is TRBJ1-1, with D perhaps TRBD1 (6 bases). The CDR3 totals 15 residues. Trimming pared 5 bases from V and 1 base from J, leaving 15 bases between. Germline V gives CDR1 SGHRS, CDR2 YFSETQ. The CDR3 region has the DNA TGCGCCAGCAGTCTCAGAACGGGACAGAACACTGAAGCTTTCTTT. Amino acid sequence: CASSLRTGQNTEAFF. The full variable domain, completed using reference TRBV5-1 and TRBJ1-1, is KAGVTQTPRYLIKTRGQQVTLSCSPISGHRSVSWYQQTPGQGLQFLFEYFSETQRNKGNFPGRFSGRQFSNSRSEMNVSTLELGDSALYLCASSLRTGQNTEAFFGQGTRLTVV.

The gene calls are TRBV9 and TRBJ2-2; the D gene is possibly TRBD1 (6 bases). The V and J ends lost 3 bases and 5 bases respectively, with 14 bases between them. CDR3 length equals 15 residues. Germline CDR1 reads SGDLS; CDR2 reads YYNGEE. Written as DNA, the CDR3 is TGTGCCAGCAGCGCTCAGGGGAAAGAGACCGGGGAGCTGTTTTTT. Protein: CASSAQGKETGELFF. The variable domain in full, with the rest retrieved from reference TRBV9 and TRBJ2-2, is DSGVTQTPKHLITATGQRVTLRCSPRSGDLSVYWYQQSLDQGLQFLIQYYNGEERAKGNILERFSAQQFPDLHSELNLSSLELGDSALYFCASSAQGKETGELFFGEGSRLTVL.

This clone was picked up a small number of times. This rearrangement joins TRBV7-3 to TRBJ2-3; tentatively, D is TRBD1 (5 bases). V lost 2 bases and J lost 2, with 8 bases in between. This CDR3 contains 14 residues. The V gene's germline CDR1 is SGHTA and CDR2 FQGTGA. The DNA of the CDR3 is TGTGCCAGCAGCTTAGGGGCGGTCACAGATACGCAGTATTTT. Translated: CASSLGAVTDTQYF.

With respect to this clone: An end of the junction does not agree with germline; a read error may underlie this. The genes are TRBV13 and TRBJ2-5, with D maybe TRBD1 (6 bases). Germline V gene sequence: CDR1 PRHDT, CDR2 FYEKMQ (reference sequence). The CDR3 consists of 14 residues. In DNA, the CDR3 is TGTGCCAGCAGCAAACAGGGAAACCAAGAGACCCATTACTTC. It yields the protein CASSKQGNQETHYF.

V usage is TRBV7-9 and J usage is TRBJ2-7; D is uncertain. Trimming removed 2 bases at V and 6 bases at J, with 8 bases between. The CDR3 loop spans 12 amino acids. The germline CDR1 and CDR2 sequences are SEHNR and FQNEAQ (reference sequence). CDR3 sequence: CASSLTYAEQYF. CDR3 DNA: TGTGCCAGCAGCTTAACTTACGCCGAGCAGTACTTC.

This clone came up a few times. The rearrangement links TRBV29-1 to TRBJ2-7, with D perhaps being TRBD1 or TRBD2 (5 bases each). The germline gives CDR1 SQVTM, CDR2 ANQGSEA. This CDR3 spans 13 amino acids. Trimming removed 1 base from V and 3 bases from J, with 10 bases in between. The CDR3 nucleotides are TGCAGCGTTGAAGCTAGGGACCGCTACGAGCAGTACTTC. Its translation: CSVEARDRYEQYF.

This clone came up a few times. CDR3 sequence reads: CASRKGDRNTEAFF. CDR3 coding DNA: TGTGCCAGCAGAAAGGGAGATCGGAACACTGAAGCTTTCTTT. The chain joins TRBV2 to TRBJ1-1; D is unresolved. CDR1 and CDR2 from the germline V gene are SNHLY and FYNNEI. The CDR3 sequence is 14 residues long. Trimming removed 6 bases at V and 1 base at J, with 12 bases between.

This clone has a handful of counts. V and J are TRBV9 and TRBJ2-1; D not resolved. Germline V gene data show CDR1 as SGDLS and CDR2 as YYNGEE. V shed 0 bases and J shed 9 bases, with 13 bases lying between them. The CDR3 length is 14 residues. DNA for the CDR3: TGTGCCAGCAGCGTAGTTAATATCGGTGGTGAGCAGTTCTTC. It codes for CASSVVNIGGEQFF. The full variable domain, completed using reference TRBV9 and TRBJ2-1, is DSGVTQTPKHLITATGQRVTLRCSPRSGDLSVYWYQQSLDQGLQFLIQYYNGEERAKGNILERFSAQQFPDLHSELNLSSLELGDSALYFCASSVVNIGGEQFFGPGTRLTVL.

This chain joins TRBV6-6 and TRBJ1-2; no reliable D call. CDR3 length: 14 residues. Germline V gene sequence: CDR1 MNHNY, CDR2 SVGAGI (reference sequence). The V end was cut by 6 bases, the J end by 7 bases, with 18 bases between. CDR3 amino acids: CASSPAQATGGYTF. The CDR3 bases are TGTGCCAGCAGCCCTGCGCAGGCCACCGGTGGCTACACCTTC.

The chain carries TRBV2 and TRBJ2-3; TRBD2 agrees at 10 bases. J was trimmed by 3 bases and V by 6 bases; bases with no gene match: 6. Germline loops: CDR1 SNHLY, CDR2 FYNNEI. This CDR3 has 15 amino acids. CDR3 in amino acids: CASRGLAGVTDTQYF. The CDR3 DNA reads as TGTGCCAGCAGGGGGCTAGCGGGGGTTACAGATACGCAGTATTTT. The complete variable domain, with remaining parts taken from reference TRBV2 and TRBJ2-3, reads EPEVTQTPSHQVTQMGQEVILRCVPISNHLYFYWYRQILGQKVEFLVSFYNNEISEKSEIFDDQFSVERPDGSNFTLKIRSTKLEDSAMYFCASRGLAGVTDTQYFGPGTRLTVL.

The chain joins TRBV9 to TRBJ2-1, with 7 positions matching TRBD2. Trimming took 2 bases from V and 3 from J; bases not matched to a gene: 8. The CDR3 extends over 16 amino acids. Germline lookup yields CDR1 SGDLS and CDR2 YYNGEE. CDR3 in amino acids: CASSVRSGMSYNEQFF. CDR3 sequence (DNA): TGTGCCAGCAGCGTTCGCAGCGGGATGAGCTACAATGAGCAGTTCTTC.

Note on this clone: Likely a read error: the CDR3 ends without its conserved phenylalanine or tryptophan. The limits of the CDR3 on the DNA are not certain, so only TCRdb's listed CDR3 is given. The CDR3 is CASSPGRGL. The V and J genes are TRBV4-3 and TRBJ1-1. Looked up from germline, CDR1 is LGHNA and CDR2 is YSLEER. The CDR3 totals 9 residues, both ends included.

Only a few counts were recorded for this clone. V usage is TRBV6-6 and J usage is TRBJ2-7; no clear D. Germline CDR1 and CDR2: MNHNY and SVGAGI (reference sequence). The V end lost 6 bases, the J end lost 4 bases, and 10 bases lay between the germline ends. This CDR3 comprises 12 residues. The CDR3 reads CASRPAGYEQYF. CDR3 nucleotides: TGTGCCAGCAGACCGGCCGGGTACGAGCAGTACTTC.

This clone was counted ten times or more. V gene TRBV7-9 combines with J gene TRBJ2-4; weak D call: TRBD2 (5 bases). There are 13 residues in the CDR3. The germline CDR1 and CDR2 sequences are SEHNR and FQNEAQ (reference sequence). The V and J ends lost 0 bases and 9 bases respectively, with 9 bases between them. The CDR3 DNA reads as TGTGCCAGCAGCTTAGCTGGCAGCGGCATTCAGTACTTC. Encoded protein: CASSLAGSGIQYF.

This clone was counted only a few times. Additional DNA sequences in this sample encode the identical CDR3. V usage is TRBV30 and J usage is TRBJ2-2, with 14 bases that match TRBD2. The CDR3 contains 14 residues. Germline V gene sequence: CDR1 GTSNPN, CDR2 SVGIG (reference sequence). Germline trimming cut 5 bases from V and 5 bases from J; bases unmatched to any gene: 1. The CDR3 loop reads CAWGLAGGTGELFF. Written as DNA, the CDR3 is TGTGCCTGGGGACTAGCGGGAGGTACCGGGGAGCTGTTTTTT.

This chain links TRBV2 with TRBJ2-1, with TRBD2 as a possible D gene (6 bases). Trimming pared 5 bases from V and 6 bases from J, leaving 11 bases between. This CDR3 is 13 amino acids long. Germline V gene sequence: CDR1 SNHLY, CDR2 FYNNEI. The CDR3 sequence is CASSPGTGNEQFF. In DNA form, the CDR3 reads TGTGCCAGCAGTCCCGGGACTGGCAATGAGCAGTTCTTC.

V gene TRBV7-9 combines with J gene TRBJ2-3; D not certain. Per germline, CDR1 SEHNR and CDR2 FQNEAQ (reference sequence). This CDR3 has 17 residues. V shed 2 bases and J shed 3 bases, with 18 bases lying between them. The CDR3 DNA is TGTGCCAGCAGCTTACCGGACCATTTGGCGACGACAGATACGCAGTATTTT. Protein sequence: CASSLPDHLATTDTQYF.

This clone was observed a few times. This rearrangement joins TRBV18 to TRBJ1-1, with a weak D call TRBD1 (6 bases). The V and J ends lost 5 bases and 5 bases respectively, with 15 bases between them. In germline, CDR1 is KGHSH, CDR2 LQKENI. This CDR3 is built from 14 residues. The CDR3 sequence: CASSLAGAGTEAFF. The CDR3 DNA follows: TGTGCCAGCTCATTGGCAGGGGCTGGGACTGAAGCTTTCTTT.

The V call is TRBV4-3, the J call TRBJ1-1; D gene unclear. Germline assignment: CDR1 LGHNA and CDR2 YSLEER. V was clipped by 1 base and J by 5 bases, with 14 bases between them. The CDR3 has 15 residues. Written as DNA, the CDR3 is TGCGCCAGCAGCCAAGTCGGGGTAGGAGGAACTGAAGCTTTCTTT. Translated, it gives CASSQVGVGGTEAFF.